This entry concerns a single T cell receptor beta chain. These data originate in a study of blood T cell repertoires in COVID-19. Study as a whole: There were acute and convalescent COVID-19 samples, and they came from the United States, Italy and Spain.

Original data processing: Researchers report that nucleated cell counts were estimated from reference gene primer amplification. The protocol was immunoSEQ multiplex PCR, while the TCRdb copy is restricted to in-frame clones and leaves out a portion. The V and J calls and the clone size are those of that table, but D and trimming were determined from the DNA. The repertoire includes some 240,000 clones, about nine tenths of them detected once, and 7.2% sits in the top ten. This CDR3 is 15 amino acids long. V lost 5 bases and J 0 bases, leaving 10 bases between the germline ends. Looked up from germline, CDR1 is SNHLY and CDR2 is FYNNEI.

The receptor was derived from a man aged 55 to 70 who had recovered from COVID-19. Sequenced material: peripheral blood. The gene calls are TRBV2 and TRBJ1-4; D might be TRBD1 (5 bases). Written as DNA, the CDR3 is TGTGCCAGCAGTAGACAGCTTGCAACTAATGAAAAACTGTTTTTT. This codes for CASSRQLATNEKLFF.